Included here is one TCR beta chain sequence, with context. What antigen it recognizes has not been identified. The sample holds no much larger clone one base away, and base qualities are not on file. The immunoSEQ Assay was the method used to sequence TCRbeta CDR3 regions. After extraction, genomic DNA underwent amplification by bias-controlled multiplex PCR, followed by high-throughput sequencing. The paper's data handling went like this. To quantify the absolute abundance of every unique TCRbeta CDR3 region, sequences were collapsed and filtered. T cell fraction was estimated by normalizing TCRbeta template counts to usable DNA, which was measured by amplifying reference genes present in all nucleated cells. Repertoire TCRs were annotated as SARS-CoV-2-specific by exact matching of V gene, CDR3 amino acid sequence and J gene to a known reactive TCR set. MIRA supplied the reference SARS-CoV-2 TCR set, which was filtered for enrichment in COVID-19-positive ImmuneCODE repertoires so that public or cross-reactive TCRs were removed. Drawing on the MIRA antigens, annotated TCRs were analysed further at the level of specific ORF or position within ORF. Breadth was defined as the number of annotated unique rearrangements divided by the total number of unique productive rearrangements, and depth was defined as the summed frequency of the annotated unique rearrangements. Two-sided Wilcoxon rank-sum tests were used to compare TCR breadth between groups. TCRdb took this table from immuneACCESS and kept in-frame rearrangements with V and J called. Such tables lack part of the clones; where checked against another copy, unresolved V genes explain under half of the gap, and the rest is unexplained. Clone size and V and J calls were adopted from that table, with D and trimming inferred from the DNA. A total of 400,000 to 500,000 clones appear in this sample, roughly 90% of them only once. The top ten constitute about 3.5% of the sample.

The treatment or condition label, read with the paper, signifies: roughly 19 received Ad26.COV2.S at low or high dose, single or two shots; 5 received placebo; per-sample allocation not given. For vaccine and placebo recipients, the sequenced repertoires came from samples collected on day 63 after the first injection. In Cohort 1b, about 27 adults aged 18-55 years were enrolled at a single site in Boston, USA, between 29 July and 7 August 2020. Ad26.COV2.S was a replication-incompetent adenovirus type 26 vector that expressed a prefusion-stabilized SARS-CoV-2 spike protein derived from the original Wuhan strain. These data belong to a study of Ad26.COV2.S vaccination and SARS-CoV-2 variants listed by TCRdb under 2021. For the wider study: Donors in the vaccine arm were drawn from COV1001, a phase I-IIa trial of Ad26.COV2.S in healthy adults that was multicentre, randomized, double-blind and placebo-controlled. TCRbeta repertoire sequencing served as the tool for gauging how specific and how broad the SARS-CoV-2-reactive T cell receptors were following Ad26.COV2.S vaccination. Investigators did not know the trial group allocation while performing experiments and assessing outcomes. A total of approximately 30 samples were included in the TCR-sequenced set, comprising around 19 Ad26.COV2.S vaccine recipients, 5 placebo recipients and 8 SARS-CoV-2 convalescent individuals. Participants in the trial were split at random into five groups of five each, receiving low-dose or high-dose Ad26.COV2.S once or twice, or else placebo on both occasions. Ad26.COV2.S was administered intramuscularly at 5 x 10^10 or 1 x 10^11 viral particles, either as a single shot or as two shots given 56 days apart. General findings and caveats noted by the study authors: The authors noted that total T cell responses may have been underestimated by the TCR breadth and depth analyses. After vaccination, substantial breadth of spike-specific CD8+ and CD4+ T cell responses was reported. The study lacked the statistical power to compare responses across vaccine doses or regimens. Vaccine and placebo recipients had similar non-spike TCR breadth, a finding consistent with the vaccine containing only spike. Ad26.COV2.S recipients had higher spike-specific TCR breadth than placebo recipients (P = 0.0014).

CDR1 and CDR2 are drawn from the germline V gene: SGHTA, FQGTGA. Its CDR3 holds 14 amino acids, cysteine through phenylalanine. Solely the CDR3 DNA is kept, with 42 bases framed from the first base. V is pared back by 5 bases and J by 1 base, with 11 bases lying between the germline termini. Material: peripheral blood, obtained in a trial of Ad26.COV2.S vaccine versus placebo. Recombination linked TRBV7-3 to TRBJ1-1; no D gene can be assigned with confidence. The TCR originated in a person between 18 and 65 years old who received the Ad26.COV2.S COVID-19 vaccine or a placebo. This receptor carries the CDR3 CASSPHPGNTEAFF. In nucleotide form, the sequence is TGTGCCAGCAGCCCTCATCCGGGGAACACTGAAGCTTTCTTT. The variable domain in full, with residues beyond the CDR3 obtained from the reference TRBV7-3 and TRBJ1-1 genes, is GAGVSQTPSNKVTEKGKYVELRCDPISGHTALYWYRQSLGQGPEFLIYFQGTGAADDSGLPNDRFFAVRPEGSVSTLKIQRTERGDSAVYLCASSPHPGNTEAFFGQGTRLTVV.